The 23 T cell receptor beta chains below come from one sample, sequenced in a study of blood T cell repertoires in COVID-19. Sequenced by immunoSEQ multiplex PCR; TCRdb stores in-frame clones only, minus some. The table lists more than 95,000 clones, roughly 87% of them singletons. The sequencing sample was made of peripheral blood. These receptors came from a woman of 80 years or more with acute or convalescent COVID-19.

This rearrangement joins TRBV3-1 (or the pseudogene TRBV3-2) to TRBJ1-2, with 9 bases that match TRBD1. The V gene end was trimmed by 3 bases and the J gene end by 8 bases; junction bases not matched to a gene: 7. Per the germline V gene, CDR1 is LGHDT and CDR2 is YNNKEL (reference sequence). This CDR3 contains 14 residues. The CDR3 bases are TGTGCCAGCAGCCATAGGGACAGGGTGGGAGGCTACACCTTC. Protein sequence: CASSHRDRVGGYTF.

The chain joins TRBV5-8 to TRBJ1-1; D is undetermined. The CDR3 has 13 residues. Deletions cut 7 bases from V and 1 base from J, with 11 bases between. CDR1 is SGHTS and CDR2 is YDEGEE in the germline V gene. For the CDR3, the DNA is TGTGCCAGCCTGCGACAAGGGAACACTGAAGCTTTCTTT. This sequence encodes CASLRQGNTEAFF. Full variable domain (remainder filled in from reference TRBV5-8 and TRBJ1-1): EAGVTQSPTHLIKTRGQQATLRCSPISGHTSVYWYQQALGLGLQFLLWYDEGEERNRGNFPPRFSGRQFPNYSSELNVNALELEDSALYLCASLRQGNTEAFFGQGTRLTVV.

This clone was recorded a few times. This chain uses TRBV5-1 with TRBJ2-2; no definite D call. This CDR3 is built from 14 residues. In germline, CDR1 is SGHRS, CDR2 YFSETQ. V was trimmed by 4 bases and J by 6 bases, leaving 13 bases between them. The CDR3 coding sequence is TGCGCCAGCAGCCCCGCGACTCATTCCGGGGAGCTGTTTTTT. This sequence encodes CASSPATHSGELFF.

J is TRBJ2-1 and V is TRBV11-1; possibly TRBD1 for D (5 bases). Germline V gene sequence: CDR1 SGHAT, CDR2 FQDESV (reference sequence). The CDR3 runs 15 residues. V gave up 5 bases and J gave up 5 bases, with 16 bases separating them. CDR3 coding DNA: TGTGCCAGCAGCCTCCTGACAGCCGGCGACAATGAGCAGTTCTTC. As protein: CASSLLTAGDNEQFF.

The DNA for the CDR3 is TGCGCCAGCAGCTTGGGAGTAAGGCTAGCGGGGACCGAGCAGTACTTC. It translates to CASSLGVRLAGTEQYF. The chain combines TRBV5-1 with TRBJ2-7; TRBD2 agrees at 9 bases. CDR3 length equals 16 residues. J was trimmed by 6 bases and V by 0 bases; bases with no gene match: 10. Germline lookup yields CDR1 SGHRS and CDR2 YFSETQ.

The rearrangement uses TRBV6-5 and TRBJ1-2; possibly TRBD1 for D (6 bases). Germline loops: CDR1 MNHEY, CDR2 SVGAGI. The CDR3 spans 14 residues. Trimming pared 4 bases from V and 8 bases from J, leaving 17 bases between. CDR3 nucleotides: TGTGCCAGCAGTTCCCCGACAGGTTTGAGGGGCTACACCTTC. Protein: CASSSPTGLRGYTF.

The chain carries TRBV18 and TRBJ1-3; D is uncertain. Germline lookup yields CDR1 KGHSH and CDR2 LQKENI. This CDR3 contains 16 residues. The germline V and J ends were trimmed by 3 bases and 4 bases, with 16 bases remaining between them. The chain's CDR3 is CASSPGIWTGGNTIYF. The CDR3 region has the DNA TGTGCCAGCTCACCCGGAATTTGGACGGGAGGAAACACCATATATTTT.

This chain connects TRBV15 to TRBJ2-2, with unresolved D. The germline gives CDR1 LNHNV, CDR2 YYDKDF (reference sequence). This CDR3 is built from 11 residues. The V end was cut by 5 bases, the J end by 8 bases, with 6 bases between. CDR3 protein: CATSVGGELFF. As DNA, the CDR3 is TGTGCCACCAGCGTCGGTGGGGAGCTGTTTTTT.

A single count supports this clone. The V call is TRBV20-1, the J call TRBJ1-3, with a tentative D call TRBD1 (5 bases). This CDR3 has 16 residues. V was shortened by 3 bases and J by 4 bases, with 19 bases between the two germline ends. Germline assignment: CDR1 DFQATT and CDR2 SNEGSKA (reference sequence). CDR3 protein: CSASRTSPKSGNTIYF. The CDR3 DNA reads TGCAGTGCTAGTCGGACAAGCCCCAAATCCGGAAACACCATATATTTT.

The chain is built from TRBV29-1 and TRBJ1-5; D perhaps matches TRBD1 (6 bases). The CDR3 contains 13 residues. Looked up from germline, CDR1 is SQVTM and CDR2 is ANQGSEA. V was pared by 4 bases and J by 4 bases, with 11 bases between. The CDR3 DNA is TGCAGCGTTGTGACAGGTGGTAATCAGCCCCAGCATTTT. It specifies CSVVTGGNQPQHF.

The chain uses TRBV20-1 and TRBJ1-6; 8 nucleotides line up with TRBD1. The trim removed 3 bases at V and 6 bases at J, leaving 4 bases unmatched. Germline lookup yields CDR1 DFQATT and CDR2 SNEGSKA (reference sequence). The CDR3 contains 14 residues. The CDR3 reads CSASHRGGNSPLHF. CDR3 in DNA: TGCAGTGCTAGTCACAGGGGGGGTAATTCACCCCTCCACTTT.

This rearrangement joins TRBV7-9 to TRBJ2-7; no clear D gene. V shed 5 bases and J shed 2 bases, with 13 bases lying between them. The length of the CDR3 is 14 residues. Germline CDR1 and CDR2: SEHNR and FQNEAQ (reference sequence). CDR3 region: CASSPPGKTYEQYF. DNA for the CDR3: TGTGCCAGCAGCCCGCCAGGCAAGACCTACGAGCAGTACTTC.

This clone was seen once. The rearrangement joins TRBV9 to TRBJ1-6; no clear D gene. Looked up from germline, CDR1 is SGDLS and CDR2 is YYNGEE. The V gene lost 4 bases and the J gene lost 8 bases, with 13 bases spanning the gap. The CDR3 sequence is 14 residues long. The CDR3 DNA sequence: TGTGCCAGCAGCTTCGACCCCGGGGATTCACCCCTCCACTTT. Translation: CASSFDPGDSPLHF.

This clone was observed a handful of times. This chain joins TRBV2 and TRBJ1-1; D may be TRBD1 (6 bases). Deletions cut 4 bases from V and 5 bases from J, with 14 bases between. Germline CDR1 is SNHLY and CDR2 is FYNNEI. The CDR3 covers 14 residues. The CDR3 protein is CASSVLQGETEAFF. The DNA of the CDR3 is TGTGCCAGCAGTGTCCTACAGGGTGAGACTGAAGCTTTCTTT.

The chain combines TRBV18 with TRBJ1-1; D is unclear. Germline V gene lookup returns CDR1 KGHSH and CDR2 LQKENI. This CDR3 contains 15 residues. Trimming cost V 3 bases and J 0 bases, with 11 bases left between them. The CDR3 here is CASSPIPDMNTEAFF. CDR3 DNA sequence: TGTGCCAGCTCACCTATCCCCGACATGAACACTGAAGCTTTCTTT. The full variable domain, rest sourced from reference TRBV18 and TRBJ1-1, is NAGVMQNPRHLVRRRGQEARLRCSPMKGHSHVYWYRQLPEEGLKFMVYLQKENIIDESGMPKERFSAEFPKEGPSILRIQQVVRGDSAAYFCASSPIPDMNTEAFFGQGTRLTVV.

This chain joins TRBV5-1 and TRBJ2-7, with 8 bases identical to TRBD1. The CDR3 is 13 residues long. The germline CDR1 and CDR2 sequences are SGHRS and YFSETQ. The V gene end was trimmed by 4 bases and the J gene end by 2 bases; junction bases not matched to a gene: 2. This CDR3 reads CASSVGQAYEQYF. The CDR3 bases are TGCGCCAGCAGCGTGGGACAGGCCTACGAGCAGTACTTC.

The chain combines TRBV2 with TRBJ1-2, with 9 bases matching TRBD1. This CDR3 spans 14 amino acids. CDR1 SNHLY and CDR2 FYNNEI come from the germline V gene. Trimming took 4 bases from V and 7 from J; bases not matched to a gene: 7. The CDR3 DNA reads TGTGCCAGCAGTGCCGGGACAGGGCGCATTGGCTACACCTTC. Amino acids: CASSAGTGRIGYTF.

The V call is TRBV4-1, the J call TRBJ1-1; a possible D gene is TRBD1 (5 bases). This CDR3 region has 17 residues. Germline V gene data show CDR1 as MGHRA and CDR2 as YSYEKL. Trimming stripped 1 base from V and 0 bases from J, with 15 bases between. CDR3 sequence (DNA): TGCGCCAGCAGCCAAGGCTTATGGGGACTCTTGAACACTGAAGCTTTCTTT. It codes for CASSQGLWGLLNTEAFF.

The chain joins TRBV6-1 to TRBJ1-2, with 7 positions matching TRBD1. V lost 0 bases, J lost 3 bases, and 7 bases stayed unmatched. The CDR3 spans 16 residues. Germline lookup yields CDR1 MNHNS and CDR2 SASEGT. The CDR3 protein is CASSEAQAGGYYGYTF. DNA of the CDR3: TGTGCCAGCAGTGAAGCGCAGGCAGGGGGGTACTATGGCTACACCTTC.

The rearrangement uses TRBV7-9 and TRBJ1-1, with 12 bases fitting TRBD1. This CDR3 is 19 amino acids long. Germline trimming cut 3 bases from V and 1 base from J; bases unmatched to any gene: 12. Germline values: CDR1 SEHNR, CDR2 FQNEAQ (reference sequence). CDR3 DNA: TGTGCCAGCAGCTTCTCCGGGACAGGGGGCTTTCGTGGGAACACTGAAGCTTTCTTT. Encoded protein: CASSFSGTGGFRGNTEAFF.

The CDR3 loop is CASSLLFPGGGYTF. Here the CDR3 DNA reads TGTGCCAGCAGCCTCCTCTTCCCGGGTGGCGGCTACACCTTC. This chain links TRBV3-1 (or the pseudogene TRBV3-2) with TRBJ1-2; D is uncertain. Germline V gene lookup returns CDR1 LGHDT and CDR2 YNNKEL (reference sequence). CDR3 size: 14 residues. The ends were cut back, 4 bases at V and 8 bases at J, with 17 bases in the middle.

This rearrangement joins TRBV5-4 to TRBJ1-2, with 11 bases fitting TRBD1. Germline V CDR1 and CDR2: SGHNT, YYREEE (reference sequence). Trimming removed 4 bases from V and 0 bases from J; junction bases left unmatched: 5. The length of the CDR3 is 16 residues. CDR3 nucleotides: TGTGCCAGCAGCGGGGACAGGGGGTCAGCTAACTATGGCTACACCTTC. Protein: CASSGDRGSANYGYTF. Together with reference TRBV5-4 and TRBJ1-2, the CDR3 gives the full variable domain: ETGVTQSPTHLIKTRGQQVTLRCSSQSGHNTVSWYQQALGQGPQFIFQYYREEENGRGNFPPRFSGLQFPNYSSELNVNALELDDSALYLCASSGDRGSANYGYTFGSGTRLTVV.

The rearrangement links TRBV4-2 to TRBJ2-3; D unresolved. This CDR3 region has 13 residues. Trimming took 2 bases from V and 0 from J, leaving 3 bases between them. CDR1 LGHNA and CDR2 YNFKEQ come from the germline V gene. In DNA, the CDR3 is TGTGCCAGCAGCCAACCGAGCACAGATACGCAGTATTTT. Translating gives CASSQPSTDTQYF.